These T cell receptor beta chains were read from a single sample in a study of T cell changes during pregnancy in multiple sclerosis. Method: immunoSEQ multiplex PCR; TCRdb's copy keeps in-frame clones and lacks some. The sample includes fewer than 45,000 clones, roughly 89% of them seen just once. Sample: CD4+ T cells from peripheral blood mononuclear cells, taken after pregnancy. The receptors originated from a female donor in good health, enrolled as a control in a pregnancy study. CDR3s include the opening cysteine and the closing phenylalanine or tryptophan. A D gene is named only where the DNA matches it firmly. Size tells how often a clone was seen (once, few, many) or the class of an expanded clone, and some rows leave it out.

clone_size,v_call,d_call,j_call,cdr3_aa,cdr3_nt
NA,TRBV30,TRBD2,TRBJ2-1,CAWCSPGLHSYNEQFF,TGTGCCTGGTGTTCCCCGGGACTACACTCCTACAATGAGCAGTTCTTC
NA,TRBV6-5,NA,TRBJ2-2,CASRRAPNTGELFF,TGTGCCAGCAGGCGGGCTCCCAACACCGGGGAGCTGTTTTTT
NA,TRBV28,TRBD2,TRBJ2-7,CASRPGLAYEQYF,TGTGCCAGCAGGCCGGGACTAGCGTACGAGCAGTACTTC
NA,TRBV28,TRBD2,TRBJ2-3,CASSLWTSGTDTQYF,TGTGCCAGCAGTTTATGGACTAGCGGCACAGATACGCAGTATTTT
NA,TRBV19,TRBD1,TRBJ1-5,CASSIDRGGRQPQHF,TGTGCCAGTAGTATCGACAGGGGTGGACGTCAGCCCCAGCATTTT
NA,TRBV5-5,TRBD1,TRBJ1-1,CASSKEGQPDTEAFF,TGTGCCAGCAGCAAAGAGGGACAGCCGGACACTGAAGCTTTCTTT
NA,TRBV5-8,NA,TRBJ2-3,CASSLQGGPDTQYF,TGTGCCAGCAGCTTGCAGGGAGGTCCAGATACGCAGTATTTT
NA,TRBV13,NA,TRBJ1-1,CASSYDRVAEAFF,TGTGCCAGCAGCTACGACCGGGTTGCTGAAGCTTTCTTT
once,TRBV21-1,NA,TRBJ2-3,CASSKLQDLAGGPDTQYF,TGTGCCAGCAGCAAACTTCAAGACCTAGCGGGGGGGCCAGATACGCAGTATTTT
NA,TRBV6-5,TRBD1,TRBJ1-1,CASSSGGDLEAFF,TGTGCCAGCAGTTCAGGGGGCGACTTGGAAGCTTTCTTT
NA,TRBV7-2,TRBD2,TRBJ2-1,CASSLTSGGYNEQFF,TGTGCCAGCAGCTTGACTAGCGGGGGGTACAATGAGCAGTTCTTC
once,TRBV4-2,TRBD2,TRBJ2-1,CASSQSRFTGLAGGNEQFF,TGTGCCAGCAGCCAGAGCAGGTTCACGGGACTAGCGGGAGGTAATGAGCAGTTCTTC
NA,TRBV25-1,TRBD1,TRBJ1-6,CASSETGVNNSPLHF,TGTGCCAGCAGTGAGACAGGGGTAAATAATTCACCCCTCCACTTT
once,TRBV5-1,TRBD2,TRBJ2-3,CASSPSGGNTQYF,TGCGCCAGCAGCCCAAGCGGGGGGAATACGCAGTATTTT
NA,TRBV28,TRBD1,TRBJ1-2,CASSQGQDYGYTF,TGTGCCAGCAGCCAGGGACAGGACTATGGCTACACCTTC
NA,TRBV7-9,NA,TRBJ1-1,CASSLYRKMNTEAFF,TGTGCCAGCAGCCTATACAGGAAAATGAACACTGAAGCTTTCTTT